The 20 T cell receptor beta chains listed next were all sequenced from one sample in a study of T cells in tumors after PD-1 blockade (dated by TCRdb to the late 2010s). The time point label for this specimen denotes: before anti-PD-1 therapy. The method behind the library was the immunoSEQ multiplex PCR assay. Drawn from immuneACCESS, this table holds only the in-frame rearrangements with V and J called that TCRdb kept. Clones are partly lost; checked studies trace under half to an unresolved V gene and leave the rest unexplained. Here the sample has fewer than 50,000 clones; over 75% occur a single time. The ten largest make up just over 4% of the sample. The specimen comprised PBMCs, sampled before anti-PD-1 treatment. The receptors were gathered from a human donor with basal cell carcinoma.

This clone came up a few times. The chain joins TRBV30 to TRBJ2-1; D not resolved. CDR1 is GTSNPN and CDR2 is SVGIG in the germline V gene (reference sequence). The V end lost 3 bases, the J end lost 6 bases, and 9 bases lay between the germline ends. The CDR3 covers 12 residues. Here the CDR3 DNA reads TGTGCCTGGAGCTTAGACTCCAATGAGCAGTTCTTC. It encodes CAWSLDSNEQFF.

The V gene is TRBV4-2, the J gene TRBJ2-7; 13 bases fit TRBD2. After removal of 1 base from V and 5 bases from J, the junction contained 5 bases not matched to a gene. Germline V lookup: CDR1 LGHNA, CDR2 YNFKEQ. The CDR3 has 16 residues. CDR3 in amino acids: CASSQVLGLAGNEQYF. CDR3 bases: TGTGCCAGCAGCCAAGTGCTGGGACTAGCGGGGAACGAGCAGTACTTC.

This chain uses TRBV13 with TRBJ2-3, with 8 bases identical to TRBD2. Looked up from germline, CDR1 is PRHDT and CDR2 is FYEKMQ (reference sequence). The CDR3 contains 16 residues. V was clipped by 5 bases and J by 2 bases; unmatched bases: 9. CDR3 residues: CASSLTSGPSTDTQYF. The CDR3 nucleotides are TGTGCCAGCAGCCTCACTAGCGGACCTTCCACAGATACGCAGTATTTT.

This chain links TRBV6-5 with TRBJ2-7; D is perhaps TRBD1 or TRBD2 (5 bases each). With 4 bases removed from V and 0 bases from J, the gap between germline ends came to 13 bases. CDR3 length: 15 amino acids. The germline CDR1 and CDR2 sequences are MNHEY and SVGAGI. Here the CDR3 reads CASSSRDGSSYEQYF. The DNA for the CDR3 is TGTGCCAGCAGTTCCCGGGACGGAAGCTCCTACGAGCAGTACTTC.

V and J are TRBV15 and TRBJ2-7, with D possibly being TRBD2 (5 bases). CDR1 is LNHNV and CDR2 is YYDKDF in the germline V gene (reference sequence). The CDR3 is 13 amino acids. Trimming shortened V by 1 base and J by 4 bases, and 8 bases separated the two germline ends. The CDR3 nucleotides are TGTGCCACCAGCAGAGTCAGCGGTTACGAGCAGTACTTC. Translation gives CATSRVSGYEQYF.

This clone was counted only a few times. The chain couples TRBV3-1 (or the pseudogene TRBV3-2) to TRBJ1-2, with no clear D. V was shortened by 0 bases and J by 4 bases, with 12 bases between the two germline ends. This CDR3 spans 15 amino acids. Germline CDR1 LGHDT, CDR2 YNNKEL (reference sequence). CDR3 sequence (DNA): TGTGCCAGCAGCCAAGATGGAGGCAGGAGCTATGGCTACACCTTC. The encoded protein is CASSQDGGRSYGYTF.

The chain joins TRBV12-3 or TRBV12-4 to TRBJ2-1; 8 nucleotides line up with TRBD2. Unmatched junction bases numbered 3, after V lost 6 bases and J lost 5 bases. The CDR3 extends over 13 amino acids. The CDR3 region has the DNA TGTGCCAGCAGCGTCGGGGGGGACAATGAGCAGTTCTTC. This sequence encodes CASSVGGDNEQFF.

This chain links TRBV19 with TRBJ2-3, with 7 bases aligning to TRBD1. The ends lost 5 bases at V and 3 bases at J; junction bases unmatched: 2. Germline CDR1 is LNHDA and CDR2 is SQIVND (reference sequence). The CDR3 sequence is 13 residues long. DNA of the CDR3: TGTGCCAGTAGTGCACAGGGGACAGATACGCAGTATTTT. The encoded protein is CASSAQGTDTQYF.

The chain uses TRBV5-6 and TRBJ1-1; a possible D gene is TRBD1 (5 bases). This CDR3 has 14 amino acids. Germline V CDR1 and CDR2: SGHDT, YYEEEE. The V end lost 2 bases, the J end lost 5 bases, and 13 bases lay between the germline ends. The CDR3 loop reads CASSFPGLKTEAFF. CDR3 bases: TGTGCCAGCAGCTTCCCGGGACTTAAGACTGAAGCTTTCTTT.

This clone was counted only a few times. The chain combines TRBV18 with TRBJ2-7; D is unresolved. This CDR3 contains 13 residues. Germline assignment: CDR1 KGHSH and CDR2 LQKENI. The ends were cut back, 1 base at V and 0 bases at J, with 4 bases in the middle. The CDR3 protein is CASSPQSSYEQYF. In DNA, the CDR3 is TGTGCCAGCTCACCACAGAGCTCCTACGAGCAGTACTTC.

V gene TRBV6-6 combines with J gene TRBJ1-2; 7 positions match TRBD1. This CDR3 is 14 amino acids long. J lost 4 bases, V lost 7 bases, and 9 bases had no gene match. Germline V gene data show CDR1 as MNHNY and CDR2 as SVGAGI (reference sequence). This CDR3 reads CASTDRVGSYGYTF. CDR3 in DNA: TGTGCCAGCACCGACAGGGTAGGAAGCTATGGCTACACCTTC.

This clone appeared a few times. CDR3 nucleotides: TGTGCCAGCAGTGGTTACGGGGGGGACATCACCTACAATGAGCAGTTCTTC. It encodes CASSGYGGDITYNEQFF. This chain links TRBV6-1 with TRBJ2-1, with 8 bases fitting TRBD2. J gave up 2 bases and V 4 bases, and 10 bases lay outside the gene matches. This CDR3 is 17 amino acids long. The V gene's germline CDR1 is MNHNS and CDR2 SASEGT.

V usage is TRBV6-5 and J usage is TRBJ2-7; the D gene is possibly TRBD2 (5 bases). The CDR3 runs to 11 residues. V lost 6 bases, J lost 2 bases, and 5 bases lay in between. The germline gives CDR1 MNHEY, CDR2 SVGAGI. DNA of the CDR3: TGTGCCAGCAGGGAGGCCTACGAGCAGTACTTC. Translation gives CASREAYEQYF.

The chain combines TRBV6-5 with TRBJ2-3; TRBD1 matches 11 bases. The V gene's germline CDR1 is MNHEY and CDR2 SVGAGI. V was clipped by 6 bases and J by 8 bases; unmatched bases: 7. This CDR3 spans 14 amino acids. The CDR3 bases are TGTGCCAGCAGGGACAGGGGGCTGTGGGGTACGCAGTATTTT. Translation gives CASRDRGLWGTQYF.

This chain joins TRBV30 and TRBJ2-7; 7 bases fit TRBD1. The CDR3 is 13 residues long. Trimming cost V 2 bases and J 8 bases; bases outside gene matches: 9. Germline CDR1 and CDR2: GTSNPN and SVGIG (reference sequence). CDR3 in DNA: TGTGCCTGGAGTAGGGACAGTGCGGGCAAGCAGTACTTC. This codes for CAWSRDSAGKQYF.

This clone was seen only a few times. The chain has TRBV10-3 and TRBJ2-5; D possibly matches TRBD1 or TRBD2 (5 bases each). Trimming removed 6 bases at V and 2 bases at J, with 10 bases between. CDR3 size: 13 residues. Germline V gene sequence: CDR1 ENHRY, CDR2 SYGVKD. The CDR3 bases are TGTGCCATCAGGGGGACGGAACAAGAGACCCAGTACTTC. Its translation is CAIRGTEQETQYF.

DNA for the CDR3: TGTGCCAGCAGTTTAACCAGGGGGCCACGGTATGGCTACACCTTC. It is translated as CASSLTRGPRYGYTF. This rearrangement joins TRBV27 to TRBJ1-2; 8 bases fit TRBD1. Germline CDR1 and CDR2: MNHEY and SMNVEV (reference sequence). The V and J ends lost 2 bases and 5 bases, in that order; junction bases with no gene match: 7. There are 15 residues in the CDR3.

J is TRBJ2-4 and V is TRBV6-2 or TRBV6-3, with 8 bases matching TRBD1. CDR1 is MNHEY, CDR2 SVGEGT, per germline. Germline trimming cut 6 bases from V and 6 bases from J; bases unmatched to any gene: 19. The CDR3 runs to 18 residues. CDR3 in DNA: TGTGCCAGCAGCTCCAAAAGGACAGGGACGGGTTCAGTAAACATTCAGTACTTC. It specifies CASSSKRTGTGSVNIQYF.

The CDR3 bases are TGCGCCAGCAGCCCCATTACAGGGGAGGGGGGCTACACCTTC. It codes for CASSPITGEGGYTF. The genes are TRBV5-1 and TRBJ1-2; 7 bases are shared with TRBD1. J was trimmed by 8 bases and V by 4 bases; bases with no gene match: 11. The CDR3 loop spans 14 amino acids. Germline V CDR1 and CDR2: SGHRS, YFSETQ.

A single count supports this clone. The chain combines TRBV2 with TRBJ1-1; D is ambiguous. Trimming took 4 bases from V and 5 from J, leaving 11 bases between them. Germline values: CDR1 SNHLY, CDR2 FYNNEI. This CDR3 has 13 residues. In DNA form, the CDR3 reads TGTGCCAGCAGTGGTAACAGCGGAACTGAAGCTTTCTTT. Its translation: CASSGNSGTEAFF.